This note documents a single TCR beta chain sequence. As yet, its antigen is unknown. Following an approximately 10-day culture, CD4+ T cells were purified. As their vaccination, participants received two doses of either BNT162b2 or mRNA-1273. People in the vaccine group had not been infected with SARS-CoV-2 before, and their nucleocapsid antibodies were negative. Days 3 and 7 were when half the medium was replaced with IL-2 medium. The data belong to a study of vaccination effects on CD4 cells after COVID-19. Across the whole study: After expansion with viral peptide pools in the ViraFEST assay, antigen-specific CD4+ T cells were sequenced.

Study-level findings and limits: The study dataset contains few convalescent patients and includes no early post-infection timepoints.

Some clones are missing from TCRdb's copy, which holds only in-frame ones; the method was immunoSEQ multiplex PCR. This table has 35,000 to 55,000 clones, around 70% appearing once. Germline V gene sequence: CDR1 SEHNR, CDR2 FQNEAQ (reference sequence). V lost 5 bases and J 5 bases, leaving 18 bases between the germline ends. The CDR3 is 15 amino acids. The sequencing here drew on CD4+ T cells from PBMCs cultured without peptide, taken after COVID-19 vaccination. The chain links TRBV7-9 to TRBJ1-1, with a weak D call TRBD1 (6 bases). This receptor was identified in a human donor who received a COVID-19 vaccine. The CDR3 loop is CASSPLKGGGTEAFF. CDR3 in DNA: TGTGCCAGCAGCCCCCTAAAAGGGGGGGGTACTGAAGCTTTCTTT. Full variable domain (remainder filled in from reference TRBV7-9 and TRBJ1-1): DTGVSQNPRHKITKRGQNVTFRCDPISEHNRLYWYRQTLGQGPEFLTYFQNEAQLEKSRLLSDRFSAERPKGSFSTLEIQRTEQGDSAMYLCASSPLKGGGTEAFFGQGTRLTVV.